These 15 T cell receptor beta chains came from one sample sequenced in a study of blood T cell repertoires in COVID-19. Measured with immunoSEQ multiplex PCR; TCRdb has only the in-frame clones, and not every one. In the table there are approximately 100,000 clones, roughly 90% of which are singletons. Material for sequencing was peripheral blood. The receptors come from a man aged 60 to 69 with acute or convalescent COVID-19.

The V gene is TRBV11-3, the J gene TRBJ2-7; TRBD1 matches at 10 bases. V lost 2 bases to trimming and J lost 3 bases; unmatched junction nucleotides: 10. The CDR3 spans 17 residues. Germline V gives CDR1 SGHNT, CDR2 YENEEA. This CDR3 reads CASSLSGMGTGDYEQYF. In DNA, the CDR3 is TGTGCCAGCAGCTTAAGTGGAATGGGGACAGGGGACTACGAGCAGTACTTC. Combining the CDR3 with reference TRBV11-3 and TRBJ2-7 gives the whole variable domain EAGVVQSPRYKIIEKKQPVAFWCNPISGHNTLYWYLQNLGQGPELLIRYENEEAVDDSQLPKDRFSAERLKGVDSTLKIQPAELGDSAVYLCASSLSGMGTGDYEQYFGPGTRLTVT.

V gene TRBV27 combines with J gene TRBJ1-2, with D tentatively TRBD1 (6 bases). This CDR3 is built from 14 residues. V lost 6 bases to trimming and J lost 3 bases, with 14 bases between them. Germline V gene sequence: CDR1 MNHEY, CDR2 SMNVEV (reference sequence). The CDR3 nucleotides are TGTGCCAGCAGACTCAGGGGCGCAGACTATGGCTACACCTTC. As protein: CASRLRGADYGYTF.

The chain has TRBV4-1 and TRBJ1-2; TRBD1 agrees at 7 bases. Germline loops: CDR1 MGHRA, CDR2 YSYEKL. The CDR3 sequence is 15 residues long. Unmatched junction bases numbered 5, after V lost 0 bases and J lost 4 bases. The CDR3 nucleotides read TGCGCCAGCAGCCAAGACAGGGGGAACCGCTATGGCTACACCTTC. Protein sequence: CASSQDRGNRYGYTF.

The V gene is TRBV5-1, the J gene TRBJ2-3; 11 positions match TRBD2. V trimming: 0 bases; J trimming: 0 bases; junction bases outside the gene matches: 3. Germline loops: CDR1 SGHRS, CDR2 YFSETQ. This CDR3 has 17 residues. DNA for the CDR3: TGCGCCAGCAGCTTGGCCCGGACTAGCGGGAGCACAGATACGCAGTATTTT. Encoded protein: CASSLARTSGSTDTQYF.

V usage is TRBV5-5 and J usage is TRBJ1-5, with a possible D match to TRBD1 (5 bases). Between the trimmed V and J ends, which lost 4 bases and 4 bases, there was a span of 15 bases. Germline V lookup: CDR1 SGHKS, CDR2 YYEKEE (reference sequence). This CDR3 spans 15 amino acids. The CDR3 DNA follows: TGTGCCAGCAGCGCAGACCCGGGGGGAAATCAGCCCCAGCATTTT. This gives the protein CASSADPGGNQPQHF.

The V call is TRBV6-5, the J call TRBJ1-5; no clear D. CDR3 size: 13 residues. V gave up 11 bases and J gave up 1 base, with 12 bases separating them. The germline V gene has CDR1 MNHEY and CDR2 SVGAGI. CDR3 amino acids: CAAGGESNQPQHF. The CDR3 DNA follows: TGTGCCGCGGGAGGTGAGAGCAATCAGCCCCAGCATTTT.

This chain links TRBV11-3 with TRBJ2-1, with 10 bases lining up with TRBD2. V dropped 5 bases and J dropped 7; count of bases not matched to a gene: 8. Per the germline V gene, CDR1 is SGHNT and CDR2 is YENEEA. The CDR3 loop spans 15 amino acids. CDR3 residues: CASSRAGGPRNEQFF. CDR3 sequence (DNA): TGTGCCAGCAGCCGAGCGGGAGGGCCACGTAATGAGCAGTTCTTC. Looking up the rest from reference TRBV11-3 and TRBJ2-1 gives the full variable domain: EAGVVQSPRYKIIEKKQPVAFWCNPISGHNTLYWYLQNLGQGPELLIRYENEEAVDDSQLPKDRFSAERLKGVDSTLKIQPAELGDSAVYLCASSRAGGPRNEQFFGPGTRLTVL.

The rearrangement joins TRBV6-6 to TRBJ2-3; D might be TRBD2 (5 bases). Trimming shortened V by 2 bases and J by 1 base, and 13 bases separated the two germline ends. Germline CDR1 MNHNY, CDR2 SVGAGI (reference sequence). There are 16 residues in the CDR3. The CDR3 DNA reads as TGTGCCAGCAGTTACGCCCTCCTCGGGGGCACAGATACGCAGTATTTT. As protein: CASSYALLGGTDTQYF.

V and J are TRBV19 and TRBJ1-1; TRBD1 matches at 7 bases. CDR1 is LNHDA and CDR2 is SQIVND in the germline V gene (reference sequence). The V gene end was trimmed by 5 bases and the J gene end by 11 bases; junction bases not matched to a gene: 8. The length of the CDR3 is 12 residues. The CDR3 DNA follows: TGTGCCAGTAGTGGGGGGACAGTCAGTGCTTTCTTT. Translated, it gives CASSGGTVSAFF. The full variable domain, completed using reference TRBV19 and TRBJ1-1, is DGGITQSPKYLFRKEGQNVTLSCEQNLNHDAMYWYRQDPGQGLRLIYYSQIVNDFQKGDIAEGYSVSREKKESFPLTVTSAQKNPTAFYLCASSGGTVSAFFGQGTRLTVV.

V usage is TRBV18 and J usage is TRBJ2-5; D perhaps matches TRBD2 (6 bases). Trimming removed 6 bases at V and 2 bases at J, with 16 bases between. The CDR3 has 15 amino acids. Per germline, CDR1 KGHSH and CDR2 LQKENI. CDR3 region: CASSLSPGVQETQYF. The CDR3 bases are TGTGCCAGCTCTCTTTCCCCGGGAGTTCAAGAGACCCAGTACTTC. The entire variable domain, with the rest obtained from reference TRBV18 and TRBJ2-5, is as follows: NAGVMQNPRHLVRRRGQEARLRCSPMKGHSHVYWYRQLPEEGLKFMVYLQKENIIDESGMPKERFSAEFPKEGPSILRIQQVVRGDSAAYFCASSLSPGVQETQYFGPGTRLLVL.

The CDR3 DNA is TGTGCCAGCACCTATCGACAGGGTACCGGGGAGCTGTTTTTT. This translates into CASTYRQGTGELFF. The V call is TRBV6-6, the J call TRBJ2-2; TRBD1 matches 7 bases. The germline gives CDR1 MNHNY, CDR2 SVGAGI (reference sequence). With 7 bases clipped from V and 5 bases from J, the junction kept 7 bases outside the gene matches. This CDR3 has 14 amino acids.

The gene calls are TRBV5-1 and TRBJ1-1; D is possibly TRBD1 (5 bases). This CDR3 region has 15 residues. Germline lookup yields CDR1 SGHRS and CDR2 YFSETQ. The ends were cut back, 3 bases at V and 4 bases at J, with 16 bases in the middle. The CDR3 is CASSSEGVSGTEAFF. The CDR3, as DNA: TGCGCCAGCAGCTCGGAAGGGGTATCGGGCACTGAAGCTTTCTTT. Variable domain in full (rest from reference TRBV5-1 and TRBJ1-1): KAGVTQTPRYLIKTRGQQVTLSCSPISGHRSVSWYQQTPGQGLQFLFEYFSETQRNKGNFPGRFSGRQFSNSRSEMNVSTLELGDSALYLCASSSEGVSGTEAFFGQGTRLTVV.

V gene TRBV19 combines with J gene TRBJ2-1; tentatively, D is TRBD2 (6 bases). The germline V and J ends were trimmed by 7 bases and 3 bases, with 13 bases remaining between them. The V gene's germline CDR1 is LNHDA and CDR2 SQIVND (reference sequence). This CDR3 contains 14 residues. The CDR3 sequence: CASTVAGHYNEQFF. CDR3 sequence (DNA): TGTGCCAGTACGGTCGCGGGGCACTACAATGAGCAGTTCTTC.

The chain recombines TRBV11-2 with TRBJ1-6, with TRBD1 as a possible D gene (6 bases). The germline V gene has CDR1 SGHAT and CDR2 FQNNGV. V lost 6 bases and J lost 0, with 12 bases in between. The CDR3 sequence is 16 residues long. The CDR3 sequence: CASRTTGNSYNSPLHF. The CDR3 coding sequence is TGTGCCAGCAGGACCACAGGGAACTCCTATAATTCACCCCTCCACTTT.

This rearrangement joins TRBV25-1 to TRBJ2-3; 13 bases line up with TRBD2. This CDR3 contains 16 residues. With V trimmed by 2 bases and J by 2 bases, 1 base remained unmatched. Germline V gives CDR1 MGHDK, CDR2 SYGVNS. DNA for the CDR3: TGTGCCAGCAGTGAAGGACTAGCGGGAGCCACAGATACGCAGTATTTT. It codes for CASSEGLAGATDTQYF.